Sequencing of this T cell receptor (beta chain) was carried out in a study of CD8 T cells in ankylosing spondylitis. Germline assignment: CDR1 SGHVS and CDR2 FQNEAQ. The V end was cut by 3 bases, the J end by 2 bases, with 11 bases between. The CDR3 totals 14 residues. This clonotype was counted only a few times. Its matching antigen is unknown. Study-wide results and caveats: Eight highly homologous variants formed a TCR beta motif that appeared characteristic of ankylosing spondylitis blood.

It was by quantitative 5'-RACE with molecular barcodes that TCR beta libraries were made. TCRdb itself ran the 5' RACE reads through MiXCR, one entry per CDR3 protein. The table records fewer than 650,000 distinct CDR3 sequences, about 12% of them present only once. The sequence was obtained from a male donor with ankylosing spondylitis. Sequenced input: blood, either unsorted or a sorted T cell fraction (not recorded which). The chain carries TRBV7-8 and TRBJ2-7, with D unresolved. The CDR3 reads CASSFAETTYEQYF. The CDR3 DNA sequence: TGTGCCAGCAGCTTTGCGGAAACGACCTACGAGCAGTACTTC.